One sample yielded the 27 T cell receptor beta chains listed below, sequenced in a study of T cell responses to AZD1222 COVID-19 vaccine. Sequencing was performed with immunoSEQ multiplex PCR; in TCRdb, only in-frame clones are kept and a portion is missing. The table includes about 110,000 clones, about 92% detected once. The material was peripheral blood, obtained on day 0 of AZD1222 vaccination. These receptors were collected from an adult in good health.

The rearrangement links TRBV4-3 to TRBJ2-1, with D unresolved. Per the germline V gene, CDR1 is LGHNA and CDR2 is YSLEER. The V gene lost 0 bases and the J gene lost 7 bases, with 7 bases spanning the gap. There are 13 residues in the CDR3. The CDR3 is CASSQEVGNEQFF. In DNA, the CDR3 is TGCGCCAGCAGCCAAGAAGTTGGGAATGAGCAGTTCTTC.

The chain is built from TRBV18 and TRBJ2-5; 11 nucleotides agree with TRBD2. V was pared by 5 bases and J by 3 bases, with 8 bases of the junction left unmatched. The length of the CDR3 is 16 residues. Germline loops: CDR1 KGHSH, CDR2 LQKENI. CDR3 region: CASSLLAGEGKETQYF. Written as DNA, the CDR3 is TGTGCCAGCTCATTACTAGCGGGAGAGGGGAAAGAGACCCAGTACTTC.

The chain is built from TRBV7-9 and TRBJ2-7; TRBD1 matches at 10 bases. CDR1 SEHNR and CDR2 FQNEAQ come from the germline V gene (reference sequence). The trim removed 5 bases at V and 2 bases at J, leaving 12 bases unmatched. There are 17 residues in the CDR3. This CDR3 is CASSRKTGTGDPYEQYF. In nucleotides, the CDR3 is TGTGCCAGCAGCCGTAAGACCGGGACAGGGGACCCCTACGAGCAGTACTTC.

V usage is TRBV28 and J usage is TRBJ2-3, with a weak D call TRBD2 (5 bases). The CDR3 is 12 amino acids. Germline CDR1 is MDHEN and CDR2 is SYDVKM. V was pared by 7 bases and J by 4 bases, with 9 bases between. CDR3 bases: TGTGCCAGCACCGGGGTCGCAGATACGCAGTATTTT. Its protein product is CASTGVADTQYF. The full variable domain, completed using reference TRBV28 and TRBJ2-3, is DVKVTQSSRYLVKRTGEKVFLECVQDMDHENMFWYRQDPGLGLRLIYFSYDVKMKEKGDIPEGYSVSREKKERFSLILESASTNQTSMYLCASTGVADTQYFGPGTRLTVL.

The CDR3 here is CASSRTGTSGGPDNEQFF. The CDR3 bases are TGTGCCAGCAGCCGTACTGGGACTAGCGGGGGGCCTGACAATGAGCAGTTCTTC. The chain recombines TRBV7-2 with TRBJ2-1, with 15 positions matching TRBD2. The V gene end was trimmed by 5 bases and the J gene end by 5 bases; junction bases not matched to a gene: 10. The CDR3 loop spans 18 amino acids. Germline V gives CDR1 SGHTA, CDR2 FQGNSA. The whole variable domain, filled in from reference TRBV7-2 and TRBJ2-1, reads GAGVSQSPSNKVTEKGKDVELRCDPISGHTALYWYRQSLGQGLEFLIYFQGNSAPDKSGLPSDRFSAERTGGSVSTLTIQRTQQEDSAVYLCASSRTGTSGGPDNEQFFGPGTRLTVL.

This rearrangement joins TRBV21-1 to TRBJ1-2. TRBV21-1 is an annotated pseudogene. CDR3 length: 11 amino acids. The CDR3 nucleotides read TGTGCCAGCAGCAACCCGTATGGCTACACCTTC. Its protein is CASSNPYGYTF.

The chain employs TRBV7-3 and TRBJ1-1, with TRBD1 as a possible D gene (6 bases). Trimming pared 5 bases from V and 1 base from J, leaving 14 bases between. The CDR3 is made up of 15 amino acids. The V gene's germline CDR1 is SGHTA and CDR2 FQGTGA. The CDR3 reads CASSPRTDPNTEAFF. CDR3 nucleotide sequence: TGTGCCAGCAGCCCCCGGACAGACCCGAACACTGAAGCTTTCTTT.

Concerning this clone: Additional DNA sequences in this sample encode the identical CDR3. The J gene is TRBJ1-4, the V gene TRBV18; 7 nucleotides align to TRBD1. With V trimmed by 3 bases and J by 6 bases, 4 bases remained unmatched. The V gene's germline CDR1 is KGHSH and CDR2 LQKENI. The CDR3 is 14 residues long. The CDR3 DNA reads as TGTGCCAGCTCACCTCGCGGGACAGATGAAAAACTGTTTTTT. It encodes CASSPRGTDEKLFF.

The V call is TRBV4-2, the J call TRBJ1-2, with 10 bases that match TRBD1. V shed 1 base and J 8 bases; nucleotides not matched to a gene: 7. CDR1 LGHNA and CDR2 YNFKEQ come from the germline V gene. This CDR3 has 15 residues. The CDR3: CASSQGTGGERGYTF. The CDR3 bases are TGTGCCAGCAGCCAAGGGACAGGGGGGGAGCGAGGCTACACCTTC.

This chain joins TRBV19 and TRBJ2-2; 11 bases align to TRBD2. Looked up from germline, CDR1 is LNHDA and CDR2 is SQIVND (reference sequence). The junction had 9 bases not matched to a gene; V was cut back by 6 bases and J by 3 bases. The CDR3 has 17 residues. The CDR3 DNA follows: TGTGCCAGTAGGAGTATAGCGGGAGGGCCTGACACCGGGGAGCTGTTTTTT. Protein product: CASRSIAGGPDTGELFF.

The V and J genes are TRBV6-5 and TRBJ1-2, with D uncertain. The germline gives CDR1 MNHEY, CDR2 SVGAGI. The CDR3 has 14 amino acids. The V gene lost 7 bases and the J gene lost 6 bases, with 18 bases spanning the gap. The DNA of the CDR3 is TGTGCCAGCACCCCCGTAATGGACCACAATGGCTACACCTTC. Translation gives CASTPVMDHNGYTF.

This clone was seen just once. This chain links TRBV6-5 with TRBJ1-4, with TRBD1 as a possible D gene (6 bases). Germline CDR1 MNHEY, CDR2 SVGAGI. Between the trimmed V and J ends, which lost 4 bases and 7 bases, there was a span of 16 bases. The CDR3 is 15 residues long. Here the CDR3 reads CASSLGGADGEKLFF. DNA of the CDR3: TGTGCCAGCAGTTTAGGGGGGGCGGATGGTGAAAAACTGTTTTTT.

As DNA, the CDR3 is TGTGCCAGTACCTACATGGCAGATACGCAGTATTTT. This sequence encodes CASTYMADTQYF. The chain links TRBV2 to TRBJ2-3; no clear D. CDR3 size: 12 residues. V was clipped by 9 bases and J by 4 bases, with 11 bases between them. Germline assignment: CDR1 SNHLY and CDR2 FYNNEI. The variable domain in full, completed from reference TRBV2 and TRBJ2-3, reads EPEVTQTPSHQVTQMGQEVILRCVPISNHLYFYWYRQILGQKVEFLVSFYNNEISEKSEIFDDQFSVERPDGSNFTLKIRSTKLEDSAMYFCASTYMADTQYFGPGTRLTVL.

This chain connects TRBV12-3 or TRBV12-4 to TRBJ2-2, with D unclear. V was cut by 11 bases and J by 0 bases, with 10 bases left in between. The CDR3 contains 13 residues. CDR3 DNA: TGTGCCGGACGCCGTTCGAACACCGGGGAGCTGTTTTTT. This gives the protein CAGRRSNTGELFF.

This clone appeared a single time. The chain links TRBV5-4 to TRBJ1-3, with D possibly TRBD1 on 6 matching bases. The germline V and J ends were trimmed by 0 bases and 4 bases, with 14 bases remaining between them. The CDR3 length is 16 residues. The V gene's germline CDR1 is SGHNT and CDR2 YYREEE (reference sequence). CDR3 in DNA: TGTGCCAGCAGCTTGGACGGGGGGCGTACAGGAAACACCATATATTTT. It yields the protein CASSLDGGRTGNTIYF.

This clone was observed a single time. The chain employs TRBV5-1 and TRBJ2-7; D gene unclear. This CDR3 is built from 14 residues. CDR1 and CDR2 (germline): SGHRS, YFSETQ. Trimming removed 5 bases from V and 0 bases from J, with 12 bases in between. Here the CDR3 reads CASREGPSSYEQYF. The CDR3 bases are TGCGCCAGCAGAGAAGGGCCGAGCTCCTACGAGCAGTACTTC.

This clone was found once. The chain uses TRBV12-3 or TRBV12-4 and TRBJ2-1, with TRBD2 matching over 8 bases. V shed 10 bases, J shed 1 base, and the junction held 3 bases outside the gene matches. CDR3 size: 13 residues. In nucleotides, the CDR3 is TGTGCCACCAGCGGGAGTTCCTACAATGAGCAGTTCTTC. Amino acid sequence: CATSGSSYNEQFF.

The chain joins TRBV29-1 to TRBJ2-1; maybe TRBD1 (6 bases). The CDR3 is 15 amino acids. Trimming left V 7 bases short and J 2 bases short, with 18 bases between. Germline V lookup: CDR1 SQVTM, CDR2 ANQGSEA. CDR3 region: CSANPGVVPYNEQFF. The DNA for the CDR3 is TGCAGCGCTAACCCAGGGGTAGTGCCCTACAATGAGCAGTTCTTC.

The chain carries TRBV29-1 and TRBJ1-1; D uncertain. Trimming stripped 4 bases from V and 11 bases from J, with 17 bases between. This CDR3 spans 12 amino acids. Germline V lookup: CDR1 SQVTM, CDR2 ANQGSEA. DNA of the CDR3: TGCAGCGTTGTTGGCGAATTCGCTCGGGCTTTCTTT. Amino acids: CSVVGEFARAFF.

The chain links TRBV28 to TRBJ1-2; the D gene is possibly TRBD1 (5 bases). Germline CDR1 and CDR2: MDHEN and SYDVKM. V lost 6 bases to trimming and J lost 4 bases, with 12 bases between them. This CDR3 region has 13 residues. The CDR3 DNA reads TGTGCCAGCAGCCCTAGGGACTTCTATGGCTACACCTTC. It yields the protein CASSPRDFYGYTF.

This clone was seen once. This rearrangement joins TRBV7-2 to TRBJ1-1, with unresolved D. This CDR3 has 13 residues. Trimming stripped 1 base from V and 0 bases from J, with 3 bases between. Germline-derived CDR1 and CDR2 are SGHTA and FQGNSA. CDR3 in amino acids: CASSLVLNTEAFF. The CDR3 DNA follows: TGTGCCAGCAGCTTAGTTTTGAACACTGAAGCTTTCTTT. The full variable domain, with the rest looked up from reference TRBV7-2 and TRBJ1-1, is GAGVSQSPSNKVTEKGKDVELRCDPISGHTALYWYRQSLGQGLEFLIYFQGNSAPDKSGLPSDRFSAERTGGSVSTLTIQRTQQEDSAVYLCASSLVLNTEAFFGQGTRLTVV.

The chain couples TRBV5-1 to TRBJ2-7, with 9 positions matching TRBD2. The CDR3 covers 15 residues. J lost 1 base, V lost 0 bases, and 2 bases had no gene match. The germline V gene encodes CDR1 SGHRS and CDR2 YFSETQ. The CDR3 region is CASSLVTSGSYEQYF. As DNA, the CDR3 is TGCGCCAGCAGCTTGGTAACTAGCGGGTCCTACGAGCAGTACTTC.

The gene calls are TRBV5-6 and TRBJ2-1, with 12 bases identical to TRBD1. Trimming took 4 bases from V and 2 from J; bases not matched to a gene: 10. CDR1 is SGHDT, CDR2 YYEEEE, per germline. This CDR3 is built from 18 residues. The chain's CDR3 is CASSPVPGQGAAYNEQFF. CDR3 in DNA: TGTGCCAGCAGCCCAGTCCCGGGACAGGGGGCAGCCTACAATGAGCAGTTCTTC.

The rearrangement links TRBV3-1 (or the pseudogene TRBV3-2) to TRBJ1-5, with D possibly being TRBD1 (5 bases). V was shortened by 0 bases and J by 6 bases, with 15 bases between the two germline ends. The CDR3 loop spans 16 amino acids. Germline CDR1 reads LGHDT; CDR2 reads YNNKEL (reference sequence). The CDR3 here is CASSQDFSGTGQPQHF. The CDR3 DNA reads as TGTGCCAGCAGCCAAGATTTCTCGGGGACTGGTCAGCCCCAGCATTTT.

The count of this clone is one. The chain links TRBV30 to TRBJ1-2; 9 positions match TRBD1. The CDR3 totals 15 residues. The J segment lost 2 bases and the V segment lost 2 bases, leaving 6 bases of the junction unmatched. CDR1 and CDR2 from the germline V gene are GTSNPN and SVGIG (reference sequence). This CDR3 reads CAWSHPTGGNYGYTF. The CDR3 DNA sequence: TGTGCCTGGAGTCACCCGACAGGGGGGAACTATGGCTACACCTTC.

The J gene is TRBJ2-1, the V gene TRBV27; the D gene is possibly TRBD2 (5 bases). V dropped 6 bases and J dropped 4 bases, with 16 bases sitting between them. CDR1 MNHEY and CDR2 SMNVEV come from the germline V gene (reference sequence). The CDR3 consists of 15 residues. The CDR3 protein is CASSEGSPQYNEQFF. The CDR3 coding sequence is TGTGCCAGCAGCGAGGGTTCCCCCCAATACAATGAGCAGTTCTTC.

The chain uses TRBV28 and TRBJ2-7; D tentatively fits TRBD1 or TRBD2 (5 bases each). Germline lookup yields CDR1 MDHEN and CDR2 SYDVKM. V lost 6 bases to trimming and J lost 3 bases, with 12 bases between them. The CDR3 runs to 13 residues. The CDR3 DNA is TGTGCCAGCAGGCCTAGTGGGGGCTACGAGCAGTACTTC. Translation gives CASRPSGGYEQYF.